One sample yielded the 11 T cell receptor beta chains listed below, sequenced in a study of beta chain features in type 1 diabetes. Every bit of the isolated RNA underwent reverse transcription, so sequencing read expressed TCRB transcripts. Measured with immunoSEQ multiplex PCR; TCRdb has only the in-frame clones, and not every one. The sample records 680,000 or so clones, less than 20% being singletons. The specimen was naive CD4+ T cells from blood. The receptors were gathered from a man younger than 35 in good health.

This chain connects TRBV5-4 to TRBJ2-3; TRBD1 aligns across 7 bases. V was pared by 5 bases and J by 0 bases, with 6 bases of the junction left unmatched. The CDR3 length is 15 residues. CDR1 is SGHNT, CDR2 YYREEE, per germline (reference sequence). This CDR3 reads CASRSTGASTDTQYF. The DNA for the CDR3 is TGTGCCAGCAGATCCACAGGGGCAAGCACAGATACGCAGTATTTT.

The chain joins TRBV6-5 to TRBJ2-7; D is unclear. The CDR3 is made up of 14 amino acids. The germline CDR1 and CDR2 sequences are MNHEY and SVGAGI. V lost 2 bases, J lost 1 base, and 9 bases lay in between. Written as DNA, the CDR3 is TGTGCCAGCAGTTACGACGAGAGTTCCTACGAGCAGTACTTC. This codes for CASSYDESSYEQYF.

Only a few counts were recorded for this clone. The chain uses TRBV5-4 and TRBJ2-5; 9 bases are shared with TRBD2. CDR3 size: 17 residues. V dropped 0 bases and J dropped 1; count of bases not matched to a gene: 7. Per the germline V gene, CDR1 is SGHNT and CDR2 is YYREEE (reference sequence). The CDR3 is CASSLAFGREGQETQYF. The CDR3, as DNA: TGTGCCAGCAGCTTGGCCTTCGGGCGGGAGGGCCAAGAGACCCAGTACTTC.

This clone occurred a few times. The chain joins TRBV10-3 to TRBJ1-3; possible D gene TRBD1, 5 bases. Trimming pared 6 bases from V and 6 bases from J, leaving 9 bases between. The CDR3 runs to 12 residues. In germline, CDR1 is ENHRY, CDR2 SYGVKD. Written as DNA, the CDR3 is TGTGCCATCAGCAGGGCGGAAAACACCATATATTTT. Translated: CAISRAENTIYF.

This clone was seen a handful of times. The chain is built from TRBV7-3 and TRBJ2-5; D may be TRBD1 (6 bases). The length of the CDR3 is 12 residues. Trimming removed 5 bases at V and 7 bases at J, with 11 bases between. Germline CDR1 and CDR2: SGHTA and FQGTGA. The CDR3 spells CASSTDRGTQYF. Here the CDR3 DNA reads TGTGCCAGCAGCACGGACAGAGGGACCCAGTACTTC.

This clone has only a few counts. The V and J genes are TRBV29-1 and TRBJ2-1, with TRBD1 as a possible D gene (5 bases). Per the germline V gene, CDR1 is SQVTM and CDR2 is ANQGSEA. The V end lost 4 bases, the J end lost 7 bases, and 14 bases lay between the germline ends. This CDR3 is built from 13 residues. The CDR3 sequence is CSVGGYKENEQFF. Written as DNA, the CDR3 is TGCAGCGTTGGGGGCTACAAAGAGAATGAGCAGTTCTTC.

The chain recombines TRBV6-1 with TRBJ2-6, with D possibly TRBD1 on 5 matching bases. The CDR3 extends over 15 amino acids. Trimming took 8 bases from V and 2 from J, leaving 13 bases between them. Germline values: CDR1 MNHNS, CDR2 SASEGT. CDR3 DNA: TGTGCCAGCCTTGATGGGGCAACTGGGGCCAACGTCCTGACTTTC. Its protein is CASLDGATGANVLTF.

This clone was observed a handful of times. This chain joins TRBV15 and TRBJ1-5, with no clear D. The CDR3 runs to 16 residues. V was shortened by 0 bases and J by 3 bases, with 12 bases between the two germline ends. In germline, CDR1 is LNHNV, CDR2 YYDKDF (reference sequence). Written as DNA, the CDR3 is TGTGCCACCAGCAGAGACGCCCCGAGGATCAATCAGCCCCAGCATTTT. Protein product: CATSRDAPRINQPQHF.

This clone was detected only a few times. The chain carries TRBV20-1 and TRBJ1-5; no clear D gene. This CDR3 region has 10 residues. Trimming pared 5 bases from V and 2 bases from J, leaving 1 base between. Per the germline V gene, CDR1 is DFQATT and CDR2 is SNEGSKA (reference sequence). The chain's CDR3 is CSAGNQPQHF. The CDR3 DNA is TGCAGTGCTGGCAATCAGCCCCAGCATTTT.

This clone was observed a few times. The rearrangement uses TRBV7-9 and TRBJ1-2; unclear D gene. CDR3 size: 15 residues. Germline V gene sequence: CDR1 SEHNR, CDR2 FQNEAQ (reference sequence). Trimming took 1 base from V and 2 from J, leaving 11 bases between them. The CDR3 nucleotides are TGTGCCAGCAGCTTAGGGGCAAACCTCAACTATGGCTACACCTTC. As protein: CASSLGANLNYGYTF.

This clone was seen more than once but under ten times. The chain links TRBV5-6 to TRBJ2-1; D may be TRBD2 (6 bases). V was trimmed by 4 bases and J by 1 base, leaving 15 bases between them. Germline V gene lookup returns CDR1 SGHDT and CDR2 YYEEEE. The CDR3 has 16 residues. CDR3 bases: TGTGCCAGCAGCATAAATCTAGCGCTATCCTACAATGAGCAGTTCTTC. Its translation is CASSINLALSYNEQFF.